One TCR beta chain is described in this entry. J lost 0 bases, V lost 7 bases, and 9 bases had no gene match. The CDR3 has 15 residues. CDR1 and CDR2 from the germline V gene are MNHEY and SMNVEV (reference sequence). The data are from a study of blood T cell repertoires in COVID-19. On the study more broadly: COVID-19 samples, acute and convalescent, were from the United States, Italy and Spain. PBMCs, B-cell-depleted T cells, or T cells provided the cDNA or gDNA that made up the material.

Original processing notes: Reference gene primer amplification in the assay estimated nucleated cell counts. TCRdb's table, derived via immunoSEQ multiplex PCR, lists solely in-frame clones and lacks some. V and J calls and clone size are as listed in that table; D and trimming were resolved from the DNA. Among under 250,000 clones, over 70% were seen once, and the ten largest hold approximately 2.9%. Sequences were obtained from peripheral blood. This receptor was obtained from a man aged 45-65 years with active or convalescent COVID-19. The chain couples TRBV27 to TRBJ2-7; 7 bases map to TRBD2. CDR3 region: CASTPGLLSSYEQYF. The CDR3 DNA is TGTGCCAGCACCCCGGGACTACTTAGCTCCTACGAGCAGTACTTC.